These 20 T cell receptor beta chains originate from one sample sequenced in a study of identical twins. TCRdb reprocessed the 5' RACE reads with MiXCR, giving one entry per CDR3 protein. The sample includes 400,000 to 600,000 distinct CDR3 sequences, about a fifth of them seen just once. This sample was also put to use in a study of yellow fever vaccine responses in identical twins.

The sequenced sample was CD4+ T cells sorted from blood. These receptors were obtained from a woman under 30 in good health.

The V gene is TRBV10-3, the J gene TRBJ2-7, with D perhaps TRBD1 (6 bases). Germline V gives CDR1 ENHRY, CDR2 SYGVKD. The CDR3 runs 16 residues. V gave up 2 bases and J gave up 0 bases, with 14 bases separating them. The CDR3 DNA is TGTGCCATCAGTGAGGCTCGGACAGAGAGCTCCTACGAGCAGTACGTC. This sequence encodes CAISEARTESSYEQYV.

This clonotype was seen a handful of times. The chain is built from TRBV11-2 and TRBJ1-1; the D is unclear. Germline values: CDR1 SGHAT, CDR2 FQNNGV. With 4 bases removed from V and 4 bases from J, the gap between germline ends came to 16 bases. The CDR3 has 15 amino acids. CDR3 bases: TGTGCCAGCAGCTCCACGCGATACCTCGGCACTGAAGCTTTCTTT. Translation: CASSSTRYLGTEAFF.

The V gene is TRBV9, the J gene TRBJ2-3, with no clear D. The CDR3 has 15 amino acids. Trimming stripped 1 base from V and 3 bases from J, with 12 bases between. Germline V CDR1 and CDR2: SGDLS, YYNGEE. In DNA, the CDR3 is TGTGCCAGCAGCGTAACTGCCGGACGAACAGATACGCAGTATTTT. Translated: CASSVTAGRTDTQYF.

This clonotype showed up just a few times. The chain employs TRBV20-1 and TRBJ2-1; TRBD2 matches at 10 bases. Germline trimming cut 6 bases from V and 0 bases from J; bases unmatched to any gene: 5. The CDR3 covers 15 residues. Per germline, CDR1 DFQATT and CDR2 SNEGSKA (reference sequence). CDR3 sequence (DNA): TGCAGTGCCCCTAGCGGGAGTACCTCCTACAATGAGCAGTTCTTC. Translating it yields CSAPSGSTSYNEQFF.

The rearrangement joins TRBV5-1 to TRBJ2-3; no firm D call. This CDR3 region has 14 residues. The germline V gene encodes CDR1 SGHRS and CDR2 YFSETQ. Trimming took 1 base from V and 5 from J, leaving 11 bases between them. CDR3 DNA sequence: TGCGCCAGCAGCTTGCGGGTACTCGGAGATACGCAGTATTTT. Translating it yields CASSLRVLGDTQYF. Supplemented by reference TRBV5-1 and TRBJ2-3, the full variable domain reads KAGVTQTPRYLIKTRGQQVTLSCSPISGHRSVSWYQQTPGQGLQFLFEYFSETQRNKGNFPGRFSGRQFSNSRSEMNVSTLELGDSALYLCASSLRVLGDTQYFGPGTRLTVL.

CDR3 sequence (DNA): TGTGCCATCAGTGAAGGTCTGGGCACAGATACGCAGTATTTT. Residues: CAISEGLGTDTQYF. The chain links TRBV10-3 to TRBJ2-3; D call uncertain. Germline V gene data show CDR1 as ENHRY and CDR2 as SYGVKD. CDR3 length equals 14 residues. V was clipped by 3 bases and J by 1 base, with 8 bases between them.

This chain uses TRBV7-6 with TRBJ2-7; 8 nucleotides agree with TRBD2. CDR1 is SGHVS and CDR2 is FNYEAQ in the germline V gene. This CDR3 comprises 15 residues. After removal of 5 bases from V and 3 bases from J, the junction contained 9 bases not matched to a gene. CDR3 amino acids: CASSTLADRIYEQYF. CDR3 in DNA: TGTGCCAGCAGCACACTAGCGGACAGAATCTACGAGCAGTACTTC.

This chain joins TRBV7-8 and TRBJ2-7; TRBD2 matches at 9 bases. The CDR3 covers 15 residues. With V trimmed by 5 bases and J by 2 bases, 7 bases remained unmatched. Germline CDR1 and CDR2: SGHVS and FQNEAQ. The CDR3 nucleotides read TGTGCCAGCAGCCGACTAGCGGAGTTAGCCTACGAGCAGTACTTC. Its protein product is CASSRLAELAYEQYF.

The CDR3 DNA reads as TGTGCCAGCAGTTTTCAGGTCCGGATTGGCGGGAGAGGTTCCTACGAGCAGTACTTC. It yields the protein CASSFQVRIGGRGSYEQYF. The rearrangement joins TRBV12-3 or TRBV12-4 to TRBJ2-7; TRBD2 aligns across 7 bases. With V trimmed by 3 bases and J by 1 base, 18 bases remained unmatched. The CDR3 runs 19 residues.

This chain connects TRBV25-1 to TRBJ1-6; D call uncertain. Germline CDR1 and CDR2: MGHDK and SYGVNS. V gave up 10 bases and J gave up 9 bases, with 7 bases separating them. This CDR3 has 10 residues. The CDR3 sequence: CATGGSPLHF. The CDR3 DNA follows: TGTGCCACCGGTGGTTCACCCCTCCACTTT.

This clonotype was detected a few times. The genes are TRBV7-2 and TRBJ1-2; possible D gene TRBD1, 5 bases. With 4 bases removed from V and 1 base from J, the gap between germline ends came to 10 bases. The CDR3 totals 14 residues. In germline, CDR1 is SGHTA, CDR2 FQGNSA. In DNA form, the CDR3 reads TGTGCCAGCAGCTCACAAGGGGTTAACTATGGCTACACCTTC. Translating gives CASSSQGVNYGYTF.

The chain is built from TRBV6-5 and TRBJ2-1; 7 nucleotides match TRBD2. The CDR3 covers 14 residues. Trimming at V came to 3 bases and at J to 7 bases, leaving 6 bases not matched to a gene. In germline, CDR1 is MNHEY, CDR2 SVGAGI. CDR3 nucleotides: TGTGCCAGCAGTTATTCCAGCGGGATGAATGAGCAGTTCTTC. This codes for CASSYSSGMNEQFF.

This clonotype was observed a handful of times. V and J are TRBV21-1 and TRBJ2-1; TRBD2 reflects the table's D call only, with no check against the DNA. TRBV21-1 is noted as a pseudogene. The CDR3 contains 19 residues. The CDR3 region has the DNA TGTGCCAGCAGCAAAGACGGGGGACTAGCGGGAGGTTACGTCAATGAGCAGTTCTTC. Amino acid sequence: CASSKDGGLAGGYVNEQFF.

A few counts support this clonotype. This chain connects TRBV4-1 to TRBJ2-1, with D possibly being TRBD2 (6 bases). This CDR3 has 19 residues. Trimming pared 1 base from V and 0 bases from J, leaving 19 bases between. Germline V gene lookup returns CDR1 MGHRA and CDR2 YSYEKL. The CDR3 DNA reads as TGCGCCAGCAGCCAAGGAGGCCTCCCTGGCGGGGACTCCTACAATGAGCAGTTCTTC. It specifies CASSQGGLPGGDSYNEQFF.

CDR3 loop: CASSFSSGTDTQYF. The CDR3 DNA reads as TGTGCCAGCAGCTTTAGCAGTGGGACAGATACGCAGTATTTT. This rearrangement joins TRBV7-9 to TRBJ2-3, with D hard to call. The CDR3 loop spans 14 amino acids. V lost 3 bases and J lost 3, with 10 bases in between. Germline V CDR1 and CDR2: SEHNR, FQNEAQ (reference sequence).

The V call is TRBV24-1, the J call TRBJ2-1; 10 nucleotides line up with TRBD2. Looked up from germline, CDR1 is KGHDR and CDR2 is SFDVKD. CDR3 length: 14 residues. Germline trimming cut 4 bases from V and 13 bases from J; bases unmatched to any gene: 9. The CDR3 DNA follows: TGTGCCACCAGTGAGCCAACTAGCGGGGCCACCCAGTTCTTC. Translated, it gives CATSEPTSGATQFF.

The V and J genes are TRBV12-3 or TRBV12-4 and TRBJ1-5, with a weak D call TRBD1 (5 bases). V was clipped by 6 bases and J by 5 bases, with 11 bases between them. This CDR3 has 13 residues. In DNA, the CDR3 is TGTGCCAGCAGGGGGGGTAGTTATCAGCCCCAGCATTTT. Protein: CASRGGSYQPQHF.

This clonotype appeared a few times. The chain carries TRBV2 and TRBJ2-5, with 9 bases fitting TRBD2. Germline CDR1 is SNHLY and CDR2 is FYNNEI. CDR3 size: 15 residues. V shed 3 bases, J shed 5 bases, and the junction held 7 bases outside the gene matches. As DNA, the CDR3 is TGTGCCAGCAGTGAGACGCGGGGGGGCGGTGAGACCCAGTACTTC. It yields the protein CASSETRGGGETQYF.

This clonotype was counted only a few times. V usage is TRBV4-2 and J usage is TRBJ1-1; TRBD1 matches at 7 bases. Germline CDR1 and CDR2: LGHNA and YNFKEQ. The CDR3 totals 17 residues. V dropped 1 base and J dropped 3; count of bases not matched to a gene: 11. CDR3 protein: CASSQAGQEGGDTEAFF. CDR3 nucleotides: TGTGCCAGCAGCCAAGCCGGACAGGAGGGGGGAGACACTGAAGCTTTCTTT.

This clonotype was observed a few times. The chain joins TRBV7-9 to TRBJ2-7, with D possibly being TRBD1 (6 bases). V was shortened by 6 bases and J by 2 bases, with 14 bases between the two germline ends. The CDR3 contains 14 residues. Germline V CDR1 and CDR2: SEHNR, FQNEAQ (reference sequence). The CDR3 here is CASSIGPGAYEQYF. CDR3 coding DNA: TGTGCCAGCAGTATCGGGCCAGGGGCCTACGAGCAGTACTTC. The complete variable domain, with remaining parts taken from reference TRBV7-9 and TRBJ2-7, reads DTGVSQNPRHKITKRGQNVTFRCDPISEHNRLYWYRQTLGQGPEFLTYFQNEAQLEKSRLLSDRFSAERPKGSFSTLEIQRTEQGDSAMYLCASSIGPGAYEQYFGPGTRLTVT.